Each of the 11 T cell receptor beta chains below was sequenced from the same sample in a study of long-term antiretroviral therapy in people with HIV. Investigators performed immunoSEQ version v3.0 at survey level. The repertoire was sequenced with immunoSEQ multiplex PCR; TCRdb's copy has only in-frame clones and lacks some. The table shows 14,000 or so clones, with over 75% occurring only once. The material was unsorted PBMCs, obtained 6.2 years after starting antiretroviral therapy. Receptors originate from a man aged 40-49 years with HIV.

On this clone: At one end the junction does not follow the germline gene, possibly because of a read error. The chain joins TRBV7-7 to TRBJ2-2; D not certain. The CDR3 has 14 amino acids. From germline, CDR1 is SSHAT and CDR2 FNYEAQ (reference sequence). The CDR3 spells CASSPYSNTGELFF. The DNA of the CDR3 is TGTGCTAGCAGCCCCTATTCGAACACCGGGGAGCTGTTTTTT.

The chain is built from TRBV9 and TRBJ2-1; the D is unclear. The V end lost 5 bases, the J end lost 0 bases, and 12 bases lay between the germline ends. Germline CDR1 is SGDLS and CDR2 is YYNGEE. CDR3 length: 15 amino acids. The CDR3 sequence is CASSPRLSSYNEQFF. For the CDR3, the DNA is TGTGCCAGCAGTCCCCGACTTAGCTCCTACAATGAGCAGTTCTTC.

CDR3 nucleotide sequence: TGTGCCAGCGAGGGACGGAATAATGAAAAACTGTTTTTT. This codes for CASEGRNNEKLFF. The J gene is TRBJ1-4, the V gene TRBV28, with a weak D call TRBD1 (5 bases). Germline lookup yields CDR1 MDHEN and CDR2 SYDVKM. The CDR3 loop spans 13 amino acids. Between the trimmed V and J ends, which lost 8 bases and 4 bases, there was a span of 11 bases.

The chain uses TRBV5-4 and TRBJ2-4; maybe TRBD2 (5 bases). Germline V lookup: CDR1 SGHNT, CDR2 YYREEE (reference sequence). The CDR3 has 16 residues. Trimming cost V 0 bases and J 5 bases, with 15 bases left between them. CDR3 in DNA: TGTGCCAGCAGCTTGGGTCTGGGGAGATGGCAAAACATTCAGTACTTC. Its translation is CASSLGLGRWQNIQYF. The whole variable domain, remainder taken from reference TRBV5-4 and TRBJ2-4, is ETGVTQSPTHLIKTRGQQVTLRCSSQSGHNTVSWYQQALGQGPQFIFQYYREEENGRGNFPPRFSGLQFPNYSSELNVNALELDDSALYLCASSLGLGRWQNIQYFGAGTRLSVL.

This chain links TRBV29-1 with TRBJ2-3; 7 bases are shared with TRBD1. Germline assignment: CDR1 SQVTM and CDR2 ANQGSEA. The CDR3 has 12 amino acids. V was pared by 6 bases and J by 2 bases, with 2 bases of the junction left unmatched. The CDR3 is CSVGTATDTQYF. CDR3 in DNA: TGCAGCGTCGGGACAGCCACAGATACGCAGTATTTT.

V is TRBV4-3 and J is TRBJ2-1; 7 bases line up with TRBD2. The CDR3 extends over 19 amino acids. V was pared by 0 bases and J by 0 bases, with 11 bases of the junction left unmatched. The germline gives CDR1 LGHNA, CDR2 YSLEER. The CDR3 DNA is TGCGCCAGCAGCCAAGATAACCCCACTAGCGCCAGCTCCTACAATGAGCAGTTCTTC. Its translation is CASSQDNPTSASSYNEQFF.

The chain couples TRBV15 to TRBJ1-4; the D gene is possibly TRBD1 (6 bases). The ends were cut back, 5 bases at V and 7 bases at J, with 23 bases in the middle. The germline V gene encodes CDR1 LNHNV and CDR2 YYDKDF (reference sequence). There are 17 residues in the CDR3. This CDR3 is CATSYRDIELEGEKLFF. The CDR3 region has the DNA TGTGCCACCAGCTATAGGGACATCGAGCTCGAGGGTGAAAAACTGTTTTTT.

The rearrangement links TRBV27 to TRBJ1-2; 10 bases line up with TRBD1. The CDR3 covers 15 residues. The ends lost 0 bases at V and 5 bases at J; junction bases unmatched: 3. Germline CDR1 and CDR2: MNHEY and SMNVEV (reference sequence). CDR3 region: CASSLSGTGDYGYTF. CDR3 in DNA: TGTGCCAGCAGTTTATCCGGGACAGGGGATTATGGCTACACCTTC.

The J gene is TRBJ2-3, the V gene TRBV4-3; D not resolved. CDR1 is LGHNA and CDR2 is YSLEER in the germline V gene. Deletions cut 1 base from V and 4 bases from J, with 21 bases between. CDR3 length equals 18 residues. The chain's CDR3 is CASSQVPSAGGAADTQYF. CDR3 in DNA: TGCGCCAGCAGCCAAGTACCATCGGCAGGCGGCGCGGCAGATACGCAGTATTTT.

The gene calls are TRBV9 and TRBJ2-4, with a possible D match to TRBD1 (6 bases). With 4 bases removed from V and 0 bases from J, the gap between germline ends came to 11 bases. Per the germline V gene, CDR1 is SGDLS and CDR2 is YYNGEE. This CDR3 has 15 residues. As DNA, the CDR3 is TGTGCCAGCAGCCCAGGGGAGATAGCCAAAAACATTCAGTACTTC. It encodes CASSPGEIAKNIQYF.

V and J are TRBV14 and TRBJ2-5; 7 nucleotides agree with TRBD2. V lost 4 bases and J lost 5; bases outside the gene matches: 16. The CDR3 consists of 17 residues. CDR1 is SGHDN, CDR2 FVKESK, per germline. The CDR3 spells CASSLRGVILSAETQYF. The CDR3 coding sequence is TGTGCCAGCAGCCTACGGGGGGTCATCCTATCGGCGGAGACCCAGTACTTC.